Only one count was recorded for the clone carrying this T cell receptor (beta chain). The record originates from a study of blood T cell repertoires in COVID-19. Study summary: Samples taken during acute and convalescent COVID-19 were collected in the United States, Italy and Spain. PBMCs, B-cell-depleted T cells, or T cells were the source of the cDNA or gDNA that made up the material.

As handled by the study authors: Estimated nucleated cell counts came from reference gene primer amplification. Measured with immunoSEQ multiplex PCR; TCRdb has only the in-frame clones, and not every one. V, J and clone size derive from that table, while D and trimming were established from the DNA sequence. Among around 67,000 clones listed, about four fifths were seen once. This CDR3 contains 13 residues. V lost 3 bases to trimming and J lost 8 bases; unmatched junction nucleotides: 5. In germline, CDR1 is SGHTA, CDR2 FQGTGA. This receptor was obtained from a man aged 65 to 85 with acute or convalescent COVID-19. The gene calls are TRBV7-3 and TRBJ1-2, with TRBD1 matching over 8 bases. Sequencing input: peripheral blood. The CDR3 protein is CASSFPQGGGYTF. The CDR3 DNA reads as TGTGCCAGCAGCTTCCCACAGGGGGGCGGCTACACCTTC.